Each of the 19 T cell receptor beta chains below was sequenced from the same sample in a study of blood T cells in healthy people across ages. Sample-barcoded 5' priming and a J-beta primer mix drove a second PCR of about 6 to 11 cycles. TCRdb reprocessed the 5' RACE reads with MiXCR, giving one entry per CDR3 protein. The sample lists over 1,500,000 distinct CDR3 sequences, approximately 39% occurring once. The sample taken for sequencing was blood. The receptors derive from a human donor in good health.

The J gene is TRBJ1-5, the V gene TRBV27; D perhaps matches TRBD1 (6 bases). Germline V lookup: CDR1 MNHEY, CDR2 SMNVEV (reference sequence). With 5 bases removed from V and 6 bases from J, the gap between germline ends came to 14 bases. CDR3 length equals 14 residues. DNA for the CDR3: TGTGCCAGCAGTCCTACAGGGTACGGTCAGCCCCAGCATTTT. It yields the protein CASSPTGYGQPQHF.

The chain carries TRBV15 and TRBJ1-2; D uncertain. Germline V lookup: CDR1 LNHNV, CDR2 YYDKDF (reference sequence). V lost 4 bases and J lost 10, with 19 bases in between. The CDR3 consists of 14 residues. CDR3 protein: CATSTFKGFDDYTF. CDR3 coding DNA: TGTGCCACCAGCACTTTCAAGGGCTTCGATGACTACACCTTC.

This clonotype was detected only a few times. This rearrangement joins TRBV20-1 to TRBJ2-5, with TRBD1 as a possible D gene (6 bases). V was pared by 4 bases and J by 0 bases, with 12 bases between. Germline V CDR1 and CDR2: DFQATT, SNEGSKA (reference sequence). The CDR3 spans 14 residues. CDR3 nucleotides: TGCAGTGCTACCCGACAGGAGTACCAAGAGACCCAGTACTTC. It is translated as CSATRQEYQETQYF.

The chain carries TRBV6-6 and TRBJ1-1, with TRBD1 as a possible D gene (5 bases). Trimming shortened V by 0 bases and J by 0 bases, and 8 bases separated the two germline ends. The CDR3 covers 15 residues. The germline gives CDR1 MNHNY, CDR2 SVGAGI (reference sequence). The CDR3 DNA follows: TGTGCCAGCAGTTACTCGAGACAGATGAACACTGAAGCTTTCTTT. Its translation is CASSYSRQMNTEAFF.

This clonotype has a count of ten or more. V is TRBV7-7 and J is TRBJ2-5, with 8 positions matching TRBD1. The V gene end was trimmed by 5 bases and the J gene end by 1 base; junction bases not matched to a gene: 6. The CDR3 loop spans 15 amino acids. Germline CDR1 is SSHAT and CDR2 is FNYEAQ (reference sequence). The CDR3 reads CASSGPGGFQETQYF. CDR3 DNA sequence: TGTGCCAGCAGCGGTCCAGGGGGCTTCCAAGAGACCCAGTACTTC. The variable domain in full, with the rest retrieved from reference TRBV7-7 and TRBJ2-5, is GAGVSQSPRYKVTKRGQDVTLRCDPISSHATLYWYQQALGQGPEFLTYFNYEAQPDKSGLPSDRFSAERPEGSISTLTIQRTEQRDSAMYRCASSGPGGFQETQYFGPGTRLLVL.

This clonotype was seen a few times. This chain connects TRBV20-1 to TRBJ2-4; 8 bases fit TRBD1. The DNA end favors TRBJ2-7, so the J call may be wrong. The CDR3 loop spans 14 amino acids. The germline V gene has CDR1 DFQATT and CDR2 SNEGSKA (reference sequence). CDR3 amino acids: CSARGLQGGYEQYF. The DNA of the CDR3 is TGCAGTGCTAGGGGTCTACAGGGGGGTTACGAGCAGTACTTC.

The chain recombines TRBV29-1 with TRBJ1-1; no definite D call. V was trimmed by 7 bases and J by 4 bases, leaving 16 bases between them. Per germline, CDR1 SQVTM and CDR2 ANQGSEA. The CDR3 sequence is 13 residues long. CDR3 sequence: CSALPGGGTEAFF. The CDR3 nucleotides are TGCAGCGCCCTGCCTGGAGGCGGCACTGAAGCTTTCTTT.

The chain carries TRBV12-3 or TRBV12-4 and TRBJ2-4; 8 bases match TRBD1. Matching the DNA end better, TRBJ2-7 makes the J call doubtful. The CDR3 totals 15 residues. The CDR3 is CASSPPDRELYEQYF. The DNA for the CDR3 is TGTGCCAGCAGTCCCCCGGACAGGGAACTCTACGAGCAGTACTTC.

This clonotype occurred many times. CDR3 sequence (DNA): TGTGCCAGCAGCGGGGGGACGGCTACCTACGAGCAGTACTTC. It translates to CASSGGTATYEQYF. The chain uses TRBV5-5 and TRBJ2-7, with TRBD2 as a possible D gene (6 bases). The germline V gene has CDR1 SGHKS and CDR2 YYEKEE (reference sequence). The CDR3 has 14 amino acids. V gave up 4 bases and J gave up 2 bases, with 13 bases separating them.

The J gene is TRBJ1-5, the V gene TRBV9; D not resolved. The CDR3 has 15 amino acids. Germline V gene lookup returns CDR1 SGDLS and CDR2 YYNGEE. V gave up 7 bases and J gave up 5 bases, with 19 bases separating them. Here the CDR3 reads CASDYPTRRDQPQHF. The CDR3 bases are TGTGCCAGCGATTACCCAACTAGACGGGATCAGCCCCAGCATTTT.

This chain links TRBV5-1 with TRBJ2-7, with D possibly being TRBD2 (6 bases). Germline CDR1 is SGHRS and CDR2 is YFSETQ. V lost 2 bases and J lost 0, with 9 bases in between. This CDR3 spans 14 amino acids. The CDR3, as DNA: TGCGCCAGCAGCTTTAGCGGACACTCCTACGAGCAGTACTTC. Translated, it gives CASSFSGHSYEQYF.

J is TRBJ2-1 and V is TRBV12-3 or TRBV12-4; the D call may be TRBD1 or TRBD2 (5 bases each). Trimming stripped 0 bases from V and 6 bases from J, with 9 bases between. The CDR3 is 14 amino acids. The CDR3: CASSLAQRGNEQFF. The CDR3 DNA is TGTGCCAGCAGTTTAGCGCAGAGGGGCAATGAGCAGTTCTTC.

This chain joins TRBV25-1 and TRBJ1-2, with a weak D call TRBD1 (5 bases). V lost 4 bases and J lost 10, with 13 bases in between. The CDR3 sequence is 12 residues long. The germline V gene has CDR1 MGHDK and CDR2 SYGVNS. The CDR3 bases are TGTGCCAGCAGTGGGGGACCGTCAACCTACACCTTC. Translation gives CASSGGPSTYTF.

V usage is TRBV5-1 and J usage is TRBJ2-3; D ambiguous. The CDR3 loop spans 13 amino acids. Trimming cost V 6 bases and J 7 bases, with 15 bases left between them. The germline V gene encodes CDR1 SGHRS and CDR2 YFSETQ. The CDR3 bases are TGCGCCAGCAACGTCCGACCCACGTATACGCAGTATTTT. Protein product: CASNVRPTYTQYF. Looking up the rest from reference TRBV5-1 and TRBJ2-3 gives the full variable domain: KAGVTQTPRYLIKTRGQQVTLSCSPISGHRSVSWYQQTPGQGLQFLFEYFSETQRNKGNFPGRFSGRQFSNSRSEMNVSTLELGDSALYLCASNVRPTYTQYFGPGTRLTVL.

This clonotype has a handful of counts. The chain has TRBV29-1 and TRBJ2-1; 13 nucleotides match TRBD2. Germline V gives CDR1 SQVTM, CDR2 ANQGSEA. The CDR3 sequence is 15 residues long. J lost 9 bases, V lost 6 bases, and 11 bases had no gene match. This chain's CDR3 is CSVVLRLAGGIEQFF. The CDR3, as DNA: TGCAGCGTCGTTTTGAGACTAGCGGGGGGCATTGAGCAGTTCTTC.

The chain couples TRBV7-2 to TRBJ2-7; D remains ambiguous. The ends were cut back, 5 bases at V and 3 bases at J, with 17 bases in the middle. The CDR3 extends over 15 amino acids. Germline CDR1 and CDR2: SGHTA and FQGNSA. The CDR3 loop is CASSPRRSENYEQYF. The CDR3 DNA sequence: TGTGCCAGCAGCCCCCGGCGCTCAGAGAACTACGAGCAGTACTTC.

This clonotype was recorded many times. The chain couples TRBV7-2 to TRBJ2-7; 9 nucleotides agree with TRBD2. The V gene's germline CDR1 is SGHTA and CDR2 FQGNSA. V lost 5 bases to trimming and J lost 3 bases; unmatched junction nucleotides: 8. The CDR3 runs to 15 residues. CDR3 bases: TGTGCCAGCAGCCGGGTAGCGGGGGAACACTACGAGCAGTACTTC. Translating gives CASSRVAGEHYEQYF.

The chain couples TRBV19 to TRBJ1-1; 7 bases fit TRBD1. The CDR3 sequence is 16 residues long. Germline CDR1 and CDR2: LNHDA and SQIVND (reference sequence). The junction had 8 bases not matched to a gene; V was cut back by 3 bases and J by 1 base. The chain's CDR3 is CASSMGYRGQNTEAFF. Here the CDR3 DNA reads TGTGCCAGTAGTATGGGGTACAGGGGACAGAACACTGAAGCTTTCTTT.

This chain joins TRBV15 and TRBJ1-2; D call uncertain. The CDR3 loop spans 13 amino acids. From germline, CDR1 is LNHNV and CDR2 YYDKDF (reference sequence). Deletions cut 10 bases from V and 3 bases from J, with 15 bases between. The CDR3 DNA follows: TGTGCCATCCGCGGAGGGATCGACTATGGCTACACCTTC. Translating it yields CAIRGGIDYGYTF.